The 3 T cell receptor beta chains given below trace back to one sample, sequenced in a study of blood T cells in healthy people across ages. Alongside a J-beta primer mix, a sample-barcoded 5' primer served in a second PCR lasting roughly 7 to 11 cycles. One entry per CDR3 protein results from TCRdb running MiXCR on the 5' RACE reads. The sample yields 950,000 to 1,200,000 distinct CDR3 sequences, less than 45% seen once. Sequencing input: blood. Receptors originate from a man aged 18-30 years in good health.

This clonotype was counted between two and nine times. The V call is TRBV28, the J call TRBJ2-7; possibly TRBD1 or TRBD2 for D (7 bases each). In germline, CDR1 is MDHEN, CDR2 SYDVKM. There are 16 residues in the CDR3. V shed 4 bases and J shed 0 bases, with 16 bases lying between them. The CDR3 nucleotides read TGTGCCAGCAGTTCTACAGGGGAGGGGACCTCCTACGAGCAGTACTTC. Its translation is CASSSTGEGTSYEQYF.

Only a few counts were recorded for this clonotype. The V and J genes are TRBV7-2 and TRBJ2-1, with D possibly TRBD2 on 6 matching bases. Deletions cut 2 bases from V and 4 bases from J, with 24 bases between. Germline V gives CDR1 SGHTA, CDR2 FQGNSA. The CDR3 runs to 19 residues. The CDR3 sequence: CASSLRSPGLTAFYNEQFF. CDR3 coding DNA: TGTGCCAGCAGCTTAAGGTCACCGGGACTCACGGCATTTTACAATGAGCAGTTCTTC.

In this sample, this clonotype turned up a few times. The genes are TRBV2 and TRBJ2-7, with D unresolved. The J call may be in error: the DNA end matches TRBJ2-5 better. From germline, CDR1 is SNHLY and CDR2 FYNNEI. The CDR3 spans 11 residues. This chain's CDR3 is CASRGFGTQYF. The CDR3 nucleotides read TGTGCCAGCAGGGGCTTTGGGACCCAGTACTTC.